The clone carrying this T cell receptor (beta chain) was recorded at least ten times. This sample was included in a study of neurological immune-mediated disorders. V was clipped by 0 bases and J by 0 bases, with 13 bases between them. This CDR3 comprises 17 residues. Germline CDR1 SGHVS, CDR2 FQNEAQ. TCRdb analysed the 5' RACE reads with MiXCR anew, one entry per CDR3 protein. Seen here are tens of thousands of distinct CDR3 sequences, about 6% observed once, and the top ten hold about 0.5%. The V call is TRBV7-8, the J call TRBJ2-3; tentatively, D is TRBD2 (6 bases). This TCR was sampled from a middle-aged woman in good health. The sequenced sample was CD4+ T cells from blood. The DNA for the CDR3 is TGTGCCAGCAGCTTAGCGGCGGGGCGGTCTAGCACAGATACGCAGTATTTT. It specifies CASSLAAGRSSTDTQYF.